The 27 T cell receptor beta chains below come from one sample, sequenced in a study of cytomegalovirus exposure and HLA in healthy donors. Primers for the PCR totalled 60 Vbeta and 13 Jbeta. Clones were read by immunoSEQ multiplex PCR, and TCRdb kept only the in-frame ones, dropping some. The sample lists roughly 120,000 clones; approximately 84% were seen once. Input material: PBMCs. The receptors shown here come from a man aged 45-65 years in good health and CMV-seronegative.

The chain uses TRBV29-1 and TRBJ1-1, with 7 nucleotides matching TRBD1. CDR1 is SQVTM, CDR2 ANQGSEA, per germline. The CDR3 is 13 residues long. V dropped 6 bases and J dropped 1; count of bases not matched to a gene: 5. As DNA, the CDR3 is TGCAGCGTGAGGGACAGAACGAACACTGAAGCTTTCTTT. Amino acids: CSVRDRTNTEAFF.

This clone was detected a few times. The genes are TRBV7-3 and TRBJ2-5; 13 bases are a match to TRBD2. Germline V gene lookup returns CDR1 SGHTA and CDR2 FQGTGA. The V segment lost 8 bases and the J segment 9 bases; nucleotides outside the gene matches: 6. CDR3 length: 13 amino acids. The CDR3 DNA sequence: TGTGCCAGCGGACTAGCGGGGGCTCAGGCCCAGTACTTC. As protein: CASGLAGAQAQYF.

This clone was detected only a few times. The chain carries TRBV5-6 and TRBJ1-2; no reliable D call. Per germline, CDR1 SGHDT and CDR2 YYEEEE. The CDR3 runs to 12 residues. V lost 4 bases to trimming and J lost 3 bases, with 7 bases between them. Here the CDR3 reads CASSTADYGYTF. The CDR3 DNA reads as TGTGCCAGCAGCACCGCAGACTATGGCTACACCTTC.

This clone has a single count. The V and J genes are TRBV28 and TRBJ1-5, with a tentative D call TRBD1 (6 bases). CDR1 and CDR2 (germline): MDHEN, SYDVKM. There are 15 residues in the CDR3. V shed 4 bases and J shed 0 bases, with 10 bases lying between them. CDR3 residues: CASSSDRPSNQPQHF. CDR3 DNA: TGTGCCAGCAGTTCCGACAGGCCTAGCAATCAGCCCCAGCATTTT.

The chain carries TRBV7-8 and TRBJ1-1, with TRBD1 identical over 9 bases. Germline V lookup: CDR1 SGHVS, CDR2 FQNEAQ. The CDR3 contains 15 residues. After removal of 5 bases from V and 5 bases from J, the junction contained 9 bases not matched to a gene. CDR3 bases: TGTGCCAGCAGCCCCTCACACAGGGGGCGGACTGAAGCTTTCTTT. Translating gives CASSPSHRGRTEAFF. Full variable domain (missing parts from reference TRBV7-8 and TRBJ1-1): GAGVSQSPRYKVAKRGQDVALRCDPISGHVSLFWYQQALGQGPEFLTYFQNEAQLDKSGLPSDRFFAERPEGSVSTLKIQRTQQEDSAVYLCASSPSHRGRTEAFFGQGTRLTVV.

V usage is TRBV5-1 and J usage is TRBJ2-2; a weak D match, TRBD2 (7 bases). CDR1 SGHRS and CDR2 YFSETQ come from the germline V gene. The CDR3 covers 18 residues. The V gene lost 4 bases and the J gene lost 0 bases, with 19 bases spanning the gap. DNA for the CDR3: TGCGCCAGCAGCCCGATAGGGGGGGGATTCGCGAACACCGGGGAGCTGTTTTTT. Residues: CASSPIGGGFANTGELFF.

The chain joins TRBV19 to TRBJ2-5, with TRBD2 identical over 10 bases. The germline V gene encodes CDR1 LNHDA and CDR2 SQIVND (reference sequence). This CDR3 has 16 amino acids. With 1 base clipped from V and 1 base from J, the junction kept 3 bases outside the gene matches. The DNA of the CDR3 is TGTGCCAGTAGTATAGTTGGACTAGCGGCCCAAGAGACCCAGTACTTC. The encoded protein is CASSIVGLAAQETQYF.

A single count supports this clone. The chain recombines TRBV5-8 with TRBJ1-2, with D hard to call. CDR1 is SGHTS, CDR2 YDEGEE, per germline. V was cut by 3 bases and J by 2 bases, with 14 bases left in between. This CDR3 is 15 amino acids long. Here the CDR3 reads CASSSARGGNYGYTF. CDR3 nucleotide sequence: TGTGCCAGCAGCTCCGCCCGGGGTGGAAACTATGGCTACACCTTC.

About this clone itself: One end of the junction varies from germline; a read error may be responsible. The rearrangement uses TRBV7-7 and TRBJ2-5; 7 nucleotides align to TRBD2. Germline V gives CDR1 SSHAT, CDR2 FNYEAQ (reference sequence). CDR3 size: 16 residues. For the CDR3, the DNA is TGTGCTAGCAGCTTAGCTAGCGGAGACTTTCAAGAGACCCAGTACTTC. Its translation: CASSLASGDFQETQYF.

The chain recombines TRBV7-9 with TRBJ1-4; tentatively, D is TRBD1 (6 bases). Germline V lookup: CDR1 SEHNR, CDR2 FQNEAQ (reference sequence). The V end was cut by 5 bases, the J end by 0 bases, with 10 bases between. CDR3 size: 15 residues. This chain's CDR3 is CASSPTGSTNEKLFF. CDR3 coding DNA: TGTGCCAGCAGCCCGACAGGATCAACTAATGAAAAACTGTTTTTT.

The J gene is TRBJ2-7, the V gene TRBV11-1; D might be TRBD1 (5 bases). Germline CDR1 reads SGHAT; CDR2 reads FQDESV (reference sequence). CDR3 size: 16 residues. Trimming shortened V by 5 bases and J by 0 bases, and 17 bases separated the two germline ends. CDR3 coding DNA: TGTGCCAGCAGCCCCTTTCCGAGACAGCTCTCCTACGAGCAGTACTTC. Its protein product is CASSPFPRQLSYEQYF.

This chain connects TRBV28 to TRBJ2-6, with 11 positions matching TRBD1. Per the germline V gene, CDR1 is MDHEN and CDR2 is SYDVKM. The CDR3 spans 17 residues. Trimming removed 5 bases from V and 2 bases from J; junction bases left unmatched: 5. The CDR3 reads CASSMGQGVPGANVLTF. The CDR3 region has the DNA TGTGCCAGCAGTATGGGACAGGGGGTCCCTGGGGCCAACGTCCTGACTTTC.

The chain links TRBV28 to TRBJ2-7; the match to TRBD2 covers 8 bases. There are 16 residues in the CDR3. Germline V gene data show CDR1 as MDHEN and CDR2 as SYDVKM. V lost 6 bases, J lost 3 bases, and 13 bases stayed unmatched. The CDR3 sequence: CASREAGVFQDYEQYF. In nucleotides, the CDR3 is TGTGCCAGCAGAGAAGCGGGAGTTTTCCAGGACTACGAGCAGTACTTC. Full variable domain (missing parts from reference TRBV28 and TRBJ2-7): DVKVTQSSRYLVKRTGEKVFLECVQDMDHENMFWYRQDPGLGLRLIYFSYDVKMKEKGDIPEGYSVSREKKERFSLILESASTNQTSMYLCASREAGVFQDYEQYFGPGTRLTVT.

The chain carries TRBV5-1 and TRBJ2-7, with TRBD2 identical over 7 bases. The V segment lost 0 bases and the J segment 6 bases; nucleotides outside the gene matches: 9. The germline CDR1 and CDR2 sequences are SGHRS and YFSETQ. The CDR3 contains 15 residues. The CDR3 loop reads CASSLEGTNPSEQYF. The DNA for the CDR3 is TGCGCCAGCAGCTTGGAGGGGACTAACCCTTCCGAGCAGTACTTC.

The CDR3 DNA follows: TGTGCCAGCAGTGAAAGGTGGGGACAGAAAATTCAAGAGACCCAGTACTTC. Residues: CASSERWGQKIQETQYF. The rearrangement joins TRBV6-1 to TRBJ2-5; TRBD1 agrees at 7 bases. V lost 2 bases, J lost 2 bases, and 11 bases stayed unmatched. The CDR3 spans 17 residues. Germline CDR1 MNHNS, CDR2 SASEGT.

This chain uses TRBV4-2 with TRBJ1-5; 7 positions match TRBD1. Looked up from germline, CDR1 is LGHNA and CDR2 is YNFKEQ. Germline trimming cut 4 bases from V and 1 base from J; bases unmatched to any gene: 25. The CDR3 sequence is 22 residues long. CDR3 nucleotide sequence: TGTGCCAGCAGCCCACCTAGCGACGACAGGGTGGTATGTAAATCGAGCAATCAGCCCCAGCATTTT. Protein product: CASSPPSDDRVVCKSSNQPQHF.

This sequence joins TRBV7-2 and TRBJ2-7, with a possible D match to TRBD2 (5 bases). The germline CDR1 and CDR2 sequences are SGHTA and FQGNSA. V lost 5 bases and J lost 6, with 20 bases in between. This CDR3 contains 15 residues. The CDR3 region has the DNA TGTGCCAGCAGCCCCCGGGCCCCCGGGATGGGCGAGCAGTACTTC. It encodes CASSPRAPGMGEQYF.

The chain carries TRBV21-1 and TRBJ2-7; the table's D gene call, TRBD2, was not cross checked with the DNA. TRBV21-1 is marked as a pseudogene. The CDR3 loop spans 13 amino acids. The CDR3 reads CASSKGLAYEQYF. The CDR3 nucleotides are TGTGCCAGCAGCAAAGGACTAGCCTACGAGCAGTACTTC.

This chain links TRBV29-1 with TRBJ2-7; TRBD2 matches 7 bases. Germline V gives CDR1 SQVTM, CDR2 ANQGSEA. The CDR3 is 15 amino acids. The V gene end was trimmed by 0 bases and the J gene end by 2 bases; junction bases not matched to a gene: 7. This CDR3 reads CSVEDRLGGAYEQYF. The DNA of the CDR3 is TGCAGCGTTGAAGATCGGTTGGGGGGGGCCTACGAGCAGTACTTC.

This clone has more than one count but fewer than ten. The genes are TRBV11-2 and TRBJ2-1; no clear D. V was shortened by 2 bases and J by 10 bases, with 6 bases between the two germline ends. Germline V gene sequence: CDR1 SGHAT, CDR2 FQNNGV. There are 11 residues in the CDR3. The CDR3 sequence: CASSLLEEQFF. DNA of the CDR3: TGTGCCAGCAGCTTACTTGAGGAGCAGTTCTTC.

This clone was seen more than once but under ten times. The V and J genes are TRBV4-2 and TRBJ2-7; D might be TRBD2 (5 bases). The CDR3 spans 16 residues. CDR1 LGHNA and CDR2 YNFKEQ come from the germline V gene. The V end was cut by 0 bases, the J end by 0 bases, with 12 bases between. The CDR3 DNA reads TGTGCCAGCAGCCAAGATGAGGGCGGCCCCTCCTACGAGCAGTACTTC. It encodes CASSQDEGGPSYEQYF.

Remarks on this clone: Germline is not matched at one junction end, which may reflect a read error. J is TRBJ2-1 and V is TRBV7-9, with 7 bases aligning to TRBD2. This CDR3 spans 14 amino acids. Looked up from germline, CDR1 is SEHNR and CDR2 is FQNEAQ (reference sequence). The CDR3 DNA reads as TGTGCCAGCAGCTTAGCCCAGACTAGCCAGCGGCGGCTCTTC. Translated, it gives CASSLAQTSQRRLF. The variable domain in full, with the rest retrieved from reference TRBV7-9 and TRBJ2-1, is DTGVSQNPRHKITKRGQNVTFRCDPISEHNRLYWYRQTLGQGPEFLTYFQNEAQLEKSRLLSDRFSAERPKGSFSTLEIQRTEQGDSAMYLCASSLAQTSQRRLFGPGTRLTVL.

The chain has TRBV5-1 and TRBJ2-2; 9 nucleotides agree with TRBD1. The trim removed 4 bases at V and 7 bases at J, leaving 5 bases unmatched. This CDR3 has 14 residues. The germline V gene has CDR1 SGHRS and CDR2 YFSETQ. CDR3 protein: CASSTGQGIGELFF. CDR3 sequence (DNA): TGCGCCAGCAGCACTGGACAGGGGATCGGGGAGCTGTTTTTT.

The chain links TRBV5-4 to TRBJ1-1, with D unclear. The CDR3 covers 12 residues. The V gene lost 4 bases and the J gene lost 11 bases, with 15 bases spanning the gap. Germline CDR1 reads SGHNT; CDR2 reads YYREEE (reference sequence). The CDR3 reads CASSPIAGRAFF. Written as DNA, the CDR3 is TGTGCCAGCAGCCCCATCGCAGGAAGGGCTTTCTTT.

DNA of the CDR3: TGCAGTGCCCAAGGACAGGGGCAGTTCTTC. Translation gives CSAQGQGQFF. This chain joins TRBV20-1 and TRBJ2-1; 8 bases fit TRBD1. The CDR3 loop spans 10 amino acids. Unmatched junction bases numbered 4, after V lost 6 bases and J lost 12 bases. Germline lookup yields CDR1 DFQATT and CDR2 SNEGSKA (reference sequence).

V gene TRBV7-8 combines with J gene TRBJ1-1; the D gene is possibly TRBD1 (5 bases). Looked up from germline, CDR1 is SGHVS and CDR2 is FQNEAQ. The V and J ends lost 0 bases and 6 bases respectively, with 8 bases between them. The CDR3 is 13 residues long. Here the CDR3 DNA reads TGTGCCAGCAGCTTAGCCAGGGTAGCTGAAGCTTTCTTT. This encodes CASSLARVAEAFF.

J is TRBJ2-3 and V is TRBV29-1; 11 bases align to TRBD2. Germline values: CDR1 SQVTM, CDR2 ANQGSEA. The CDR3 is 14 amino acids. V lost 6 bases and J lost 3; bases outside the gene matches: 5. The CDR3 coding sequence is TGCAGCGTAGACCTAGCGGGGGGAACAGATACGCAGTATTTT. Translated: CSVDLAGGTDTQYF.